Detailed here is one TCR beta chain. Its cognate antigen is unknown. The data are from a study of blood T cells in healthy people across ages. Findings and caveats of the study: The study found TCR beta diversity correlated strongly with naive T cell percentage.

Next came a second PCR, run for about 7 to 12 cycles, which used a sample-barcoded 5' primer along with a J-beta primer mix. Tags on each cDNA molecule came from a template-switch adaptor with 12 random nucleotides. TCRdb analysed the 5' RACE reads with MiXCR anew, one entry per CDR3 protein. The sample includes 850,000 to 1,000,000 distinct CDR3 sequences, about 48% of them seen just once. With each sample, at least 5.5 micrograms of total RNA were extracted. V was shortened by 6 bases and J by 4 bases, with 13 bases between the two germline ends. CDR3 length equals 14 residues. Looked up from germline, CDR1 is SGHTA and CDR2 is FQGNSA.

The TCR comes from a man younger than 40 in good health. Source material: blood. The gene calls are TRBV7-2 and TRBJ1-5; D not certain. The CDR3 protein is CASRVGGPNQPQHF. DNA for the CDR3: TGTGCCAGCAGGGTCGGTGGGCCGAATCAGCCCCAGCATTTT.